This TCR beta chain was recorded in a study of long-term antiretroviral therapy in people with HIV. The CDR3 consists of 16 residues. Survey level was the resolution at which the v3.0 immunoSEQ assay ran. Here immunoSEQ multiplex PCR was the method, and the copy in TCRdb shows in-frame clones only, minus some. The top ten clones hold approximately 13% of a sample with about 18,000 clones, just under 80% of them seen once. The sample here was unsorted PBMCs, taken 0.3 years after starting antiretroviral therapy. The genes are TRBV21-1 and TRBJ2-3. TRBV21-1 is classified as a pseudogene. This clonotype was sampled from a woman in her forties or fifties with HIV. The CDR3 sequence: CASSPHEGGCTDTQYF. In nucleotides, the CDR3 is TGTGCCAGCAGCCCTCATGAAGGGGGGTGCACAGATACGCAGTATTTT.